The text below deals with one T cell receptor beta chain. This clonotype was found many times. Its antigen specificity is not known. Base quality data are lacking; no much larger clone is found one base away. This sample is drawn from a study of human T cells and chemical hapten exposure (dated by TCRdb to the early 2020s). In terms of the full investigation: For sensitization, 2% DPC in acetone was applied to a 2 cm by 2 cm area of upper inner arm skin. Patch tests used Finn chambers with 0.01% DPC on the upper back, scored after 6 days by International Contact Dermatitis Research Group standards. The mostly female patient cohort included alopecia areata with under or over 50% scalp involvement, alopecia totalis and alopecia universalis. Patient blood was sampled pre-sensitization (week 0) and at 2, 6 and about 24 weeks after DPC sensitization. Peripheral blood TCR repertoire changes were tracked in vivo in alopecia patients during primary and secondary sensitization to the hapten diphenylcyclopropenone (DPC). Libraries were pooled for sequencing, and per-sample TCR yields varied mainly because of small differences in library volumes within the pool. Weekly therapeutic DPC doses were additionally applied to the scalp of patients throughout the roughly 23-week study period. Twenty-nine alopecia patients provided blood for TCR sequencing at one to four time points (pre-sensitization, 2, 6 and 24 weeks). Here is what the overall study found, with its caveats: DPC sensitization did not change the number of TCRs with a frequency above 1 in 1000, and there was no evidence of changes in global repertoire structure. Because every patient had alopecia, a presumed autoimmune disease, the patients' immune response might differ from that of healthy individuals. After repeated subsampling, changes were observed in the strength of the expansion versus patch-test correlation and in the threshold at which the correlation became significant. Patch test score correlated positively with the number of PT1 expanded TCRs, reaching significance at thresholds 8, 16 and 32 but not at 4. Significantly more large CDR3 similarity clusters were formed by expanded TCRs than by pre-sensitization or healthy control sets, consistent with antigen-driven responses.

CDR1 and CDR2, looked up from the germline V gene, are SGHRS and YFSETQ. The CDR3 numbers 13 residues from cysteine through phenylalanine. The DNA shown is the 39-base CDR3, in frame from base 1. After removal of 9 bases from V and 2 bases from J, the junction retains 5 bases not matched to a gene. Library preparation employed RACE. Sequencing was carried out with a NextSeq 500. Library preparation attached unique molecular identifiers to individual cDNA molecules for quantitative, reproducible TCR counting. From each blood RNA sample, both TCR alpha and TCR beta chains were sequenced. The study's processing was this. The median number of TCRs per sample was 85,000 to 100,000, ranging from roughly 23,224 to 700,000. The Decombinator software suite was used to annotate V, J and CDR3 in the TCR reads. For the PS versus PT1 abundance plots, all samples were subsampled to the same number of TCRs (28,000). Expanded TCRs were defined as absent before sensitization and observed at least eight times at the 2-week time point. TCRdb reprocessing: public reads trimmed at Q25 with fastp, clones called with MiXCR, in-frame beta chains kept. CDR3 protein sequences are deduplicated, and each keeps its most common genes and DNA. The authors' filters were not applied to this entry. A total of more than 300,000 distinct CDR3 sequences appear in this sample, roughly 5.3% of them only once. The top ten hold around 2.6% of the sample.

The sample's time point label is to be understood as: pre-sensitization, week 0. In the paper's terms, the treatment or condition label means: therapeutic diphenylcyclopropenone sensitization with weekly scalp DPC. At each patch-test visit, blood was drawn before the patch test was applied. Patients were considered eligible if aged 18 to 70, diagnosed with alopecia and deemed suitable for DPC therapy, and patients were excluded if pregnant. Unfractionated whole blood was collected in Tempus Blood RNA tubes, and total RNA was extracted from that blood. The material was whole blood, obtained in connection with sensitization to the hapten diphenylcyclopropenone (DPC). The rearrangement joined TRBV5-1 to TRBJ2-5; 9 of the junction bases match TRBD2. The TCR was taken from a woman in her fifties or sixties with alopecia areata. Some clones in this sample may be carry-over from other donors' samples. The CDR3 region: CATRGGGQETQYF. The DNA is TGCGCCACCCGCGGGGGGGGTCAAGAGACCCAGTACTTC.